This T cell receptor beta chain was sequenced during a study of cytomegalovirus exposure and HLA in healthy donors. General study results and limits: The listing of 150 to 200 TCR beta chains classed them as cytomegalovirus-associated.

CDR3 length: 14 amino acids. V was clipped by 3 bases and J by 1 base; unmatched bases: 1. Germline V gene lookup returns CDR1 SGHTA and CDR2 FQGNSA. PCR primers comprised 60 Vbeta and 13 Jbeta primers. Method: immunoSEQ multiplex PCR; TCRdb's copy keeps in-frame clones and lacks some. The sample shows approximately 100,000 clones, about 80% of them seen only once. Notes on this clone: Its specificity is not known.

This receptor was taken from a female donor in good health and CMV-seronegative. J is TRBJ1-1 and V is TRBV7-2; 8 bases line up with TRBD1. Sequenced: PBMCs. The CDR3 nucleotides read TGTGCCAGCAGCTTGACAGGGGCGAACACTGAAGCTTTCTTT. It encodes CASSLTGANTEAFF. The full variable domain, in which reference TRBV7-2 and TRBJ1-1 provide the parts outside the CDR3, is GAGVSQSPSNKVTEKGKDVELRCDPISGHTALYWYRQSLGQGLEFLIYFQGNSAPDKSGLPSDRFSAERTGGSVSTLTIQRTQQEDSAVYLCASSLTGANTEAFFGQGTRLTVV.